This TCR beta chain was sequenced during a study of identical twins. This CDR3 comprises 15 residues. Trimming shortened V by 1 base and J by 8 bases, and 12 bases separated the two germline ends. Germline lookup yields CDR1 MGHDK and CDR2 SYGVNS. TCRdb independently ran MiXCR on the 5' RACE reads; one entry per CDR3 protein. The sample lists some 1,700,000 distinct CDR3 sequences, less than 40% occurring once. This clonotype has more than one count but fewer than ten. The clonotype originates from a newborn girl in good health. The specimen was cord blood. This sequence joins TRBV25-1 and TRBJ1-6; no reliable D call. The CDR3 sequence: CASSESEGAYSPLHF. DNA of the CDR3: TGTGCCAGCAGTGAATCGGAGGGCGCATATTCACCCCTCCACTTT. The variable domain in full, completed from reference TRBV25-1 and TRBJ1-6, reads EADIYQTPRYLVIGTGKKITLECSQTMGHDKMYWYQQDPGMELHLIHYSYGVNSTEKGDLSSESTVSRIRTEHFPLTLESARPSHTSQYLCASSESEGAYSPLHFGNGTRLTVT.